The subject of this entry is one T cell receptor beta chain. The antigen this receptor binds is unknown. It has no much larger one-base neighbor in the sample; base qualities were not kept. The sequencer listed for this sample is Illumina NovaSeq 6000. Using 5'RACE with constant-segment primers, TCRalpha and TCRbeta cDNA libraries were constructed, with sample barcodes and unique molecular identifiers added in the process. Trizol reagent was used to extract RNA from every sample. Library amplification was performed in two PCR steps, and a second sample barcode and Illumina TruSeq adapters were introduced in the second step. Sequencing of libraries was performed on an Illumina NovaSeq with 2 x 150 bp paired-end reads. The paper's data handling went like this. With migec v1.2.7, reads were demultiplexed and then collapsed into UMI-guided consensus sequences. With mixcr v2.1.11, UMI consensuses were aligned to TRA and TRB V and J templates and assembled into clonotypes. A clonotype was counted as expanded or contracted only if both edgeR and NoisET called the change significant, with noise models trained on biological replicates. For edgeR calls, the cutoffs were a false discovery rate-adjusted p below 0.01 and a log2 fold-change threshold of 1. As an exploratory analysis of dynamics, PCA with hierarchical clustering was applied to max-normalized trajectories of the 1000 most abundant clonotypes. Each responding clone was given a CD4 or CD8 phenotype based on the CD4+ and CD8+ repertoires, which had been sequenced separately. Through fastp at Q25 and MiXCR, TCRdb rebuilt clones from the public reads, retaining in-frame beta chains. For every CDR3 protein sequence, its rows merge into one entry that carries the most common genes and DNA. In this record, the V and J calls reflect TCRdb's handling and not the investigators' own analysis. The sample table holds about 58,000 distinct CDR3 sequences, of which around a quarter were seen once. Clones ranked in the top ten supply more than 40% of the sample.

The data derive from a study of T-cell memory formation after mild COVID-19 (dated by TCRdb to the early 2020s). Concerning the study at large: TCR sequence clusters from the two donors were found to be largely donor specific. The cohort comprised two young, previously healthy adult volunteers, one female and one male. T-cell clones expanding and contracting after mild COVID-19 in a couple of donors were tracked by longitudinal TCRalpha and TCRbeta repertoire sequencing. What the study reported, not specific to this receptor: Contracting CD4+ clones turned up mainly in the CM and EM memory subsets, whereas EMRA was where CD8+ clones were enriched. Balanced CD4/CD8 phenotypes were observed for clones contracting from day 15 to 85, whereas a bias towards CD4+ was observed for a second wave of clones expanding from day 15 to 37. Only two mild cases were covered by the study, and larger cohorts that include severe cases with pre-infection samples were considered necessary. The detection of some responding clones in pre-infection memory suggests that pre-existing cross-reactive memory T cells joined the SARS-CoV-2 response. Whether the second-wave clones peaking on day 37 were SARS-CoV-2 specific was not confirmed.

PBMCs were isolated by Ficoll-Paque density gradient centrifugation. This TCR derives from a man in his late teens or twenties who had mild COVID-19 (a few samples of this study predate the infection). The sample titles of this study are shuffled in the database, so cell type and time point are left out; the donor was told from shared clones. Material: PBMCs or a T cell subset sorted from them (not recorded which).

The CDR3 region reads CSGWGMDGNTIYF. The DNA is as follows: TGCTCGGGTTGGGGGATGGATGGAAACACCATATATTTT. The rearrangement joined TRBV29-1 to TRBJ1-3, and possibly TRBD1, on 5 matching bases. There are 13 amino acids in the CDR3, from cysteine to phenylalanine inclusive. The sequence is cut down to CDR3 DNA, 39 bases in frame from base 1. CDR1 and CDR2 were assigned from the germline V gene as SQVTM and ANQGSEA.